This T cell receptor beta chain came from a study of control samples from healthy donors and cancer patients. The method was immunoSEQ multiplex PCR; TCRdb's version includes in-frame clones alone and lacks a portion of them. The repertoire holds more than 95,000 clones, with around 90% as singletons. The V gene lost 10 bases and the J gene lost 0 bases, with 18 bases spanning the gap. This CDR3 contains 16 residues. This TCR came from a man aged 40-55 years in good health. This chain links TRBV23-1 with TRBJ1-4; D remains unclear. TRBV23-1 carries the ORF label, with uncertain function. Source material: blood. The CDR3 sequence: CANFPEEGATNEKLFF. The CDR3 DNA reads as TGCGCCAACTTCCCGGAAGAGGGAGCAACTAATGAAAAACTGTTTTTT.